The 20 T cell receptor beta chains in this list originate from one sample, sequenced in a study of metastatic and nonmetastatic thyroid tumors. With MiXCR, TCRdb reprocessed the PCR reads. The repertoire consists of 20,000 to 25,000 clones, with about 20% occurring once and the leading ten covering around a quarter. Thyroid surgery took place with no prior treatment in any patient. The sequenced material came from blood. The source is a female donor with papillary thyroid cancer or a benign thyroid nodule (not recorded which). Some clones in this sample may be carry-over from other donors' samples.

This clone was seen at least ten times. This rearrangement joins TRBV19 to TRBJ1-5; D gene unclear. With 0 bases removed from V and 3 bases from J, the gap between germline ends came to 12 bases. This CDR3 is built from 16 residues. Germline CDR1 LNHDA, CDR2 SQIVND (reference sequence). The CDR3 DNA follows: TGTGCCAGTAGTATAGATCTATACAGCCACAATCAGCCCCAGCATTTT. Protein: CASSIDLYSHNQPQHF.

At least ten counts were recorded for this clone. The chain employs TRBV20-1 and TRBJ2-5; no firm D call. The CDR3 has 13 amino acids. Germline CDR1 reads DFQATT; CDR2 reads SNEGSKA (reference sequence). The V and J ends lost 1 base and 3 bases respectively, with 9 bases between them. The CDR3 DNA reads as TGCAGTGCTAGAGCCCCCTGGGAAGAGACCCAGTACTTC. This codes for CSARAPWEETQYF.

This chain uses TRBV30 with TRBJ2-7; D is possibly TRBD2 (7 bases). The CDR3 is 12 amino acids. V lost 1 base, J lost 6 bases, and 10 bases lay in between. From germline, CDR1 is GTSNPN and CDR2 SVGIG (reference sequence). The chain's CDR3 is CAWSGGGGEQYF. DNA for the CDR3: TGTGCCTGGAGTGGAGGGGGGGGCGAGCAGTACTTC.

This clone occurred many times. V is TRBV11-3 and J is TRBJ1-1; TRBD1 agrees at 8 bases. This CDR3 has 14 amino acids. The germline V gene has CDR1 SGHNT and CDR2 YENEEA. Trimming cost V 2 bases and J 4 bases; bases outside gene matches: 3. The CDR3: CASSLITGGTEAFF. CDR3 nucleotides: TGTGCCAGCAGCTTAATCACAGGGGGCACTGAAGCTTTCTTT.

This clone was recorded at least ten times. J is TRBJ2-4 and V is TRBV7-9, with 7 nucleotides matching TRBD2. With 1 base clipped from V and 0 bases from J, the junction kept 3 bases outside the gene matches. Germline CDR1 reads SEHNR; CDR2 reads FQNEAQ (reference sequence). This CDR3 has 16 amino acids. The CDR3 DNA is TGTGCCAGCAGCTTAGGAGCGGGGCTAGCCAAAAACATTCAGTACTTC. Translation: CASSLGAGLAKNIQYF. Together with reference TRBV7-9 and TRBJ2-4, the CDR3 gives the full variable domain: DTGVSQNPRHKITKRGQNVTFRCDPISEHNRLYWYRQTLGQGPEFLTYFQNEAQLEKSRLLSDRFSAERPKGSFSTLEIQRTEQGDSAMYLCASSLGAGLAKNIQYFGAGTRLSVL.

This clone was detected many times. The CDR3 region is CSAGQGEKLFF. CDR3 coding DNA: TGCAGTGCTGGGCAGGGTGAAAAACTGTTTTTT. This chain uses TRBV20-1 with TRBJ1-4; D perhaps matches TRBD1 (5 bases). Germline CDR1 is DFQATT and CDR2 is SNEGSKA (reference sequence). The CDR3 has 11 residues. V dropped 5 bases and J dropped 7 bases, with 8 bases sitting between them.

This clone was picked up many times. The rearrangement joins TRBV14 to TRBJ2-1, with D possibly TRBD1 on 6 matching bases. Germline CDR1 and CDR2: SGHDN and FVKESK. The CDR3 is 13 amino acids. V dropped 8 bases and J dropped 9 bases, with 17 bases sitting between them. The CDR3 is CASESFEGGEQFF. The CDR3 DNA follows: TGTGCCAGCGAGAGTTTTGAAGGGGGTGAGCAGTTCTTC.

This clone was detected ten times or more. The gene calls are TRBV7-6 and TRBJ2-1; D is uncertain. The V end lost 4 bases, the J end lost 6 bases, and 22 bases lay between the germline ends. Per germline, CDR1 SGHVS and CDR2 FNYEAQ. There are 17 residues in the CDR3. The CDR3 loop is CASSSIAPGRIANEQFF. The CDR3 nucleotides read TGTGCCAGCAGCTCGATAGCCCCGGGTCGAATAGCCAATGAGCAGTTCTTC.

This chain uses TRBV12-3 or TRBV12-4 with TRBJ2-1; D not certain. Trimming cost V 1 base and J 9 bases, with 10 bases left between them. CDR3 length: 13 amino acids. CDR3 coding DNA: TGTGCCAGCAGTTTAGGGTGTTTCTTTGAGCAGTTCTTC. It codes for CASSLGCFFEQFF.

This clone was observed many times. J is TRBJ1-1 and V is TRBV7-9, with 11 bases that match TRBD1. This CDR3 comprises 14 residues. Germline V gene lookup returns CDR1 SEHNR and CDR2 FQNEAQ (reference sequence). The trim removed 3 bases at V and 11 bases at J, leaving 8 bases unmatched. CDR3 protein: CASSLEGTGGAAFF. In DNA form, the CDR3 reads TGTGCCAGCAGCTTGGAGGGGACAGGGGGTGCGGCTTTCTTT. The full variable domain, its missing parts supplied by reference TRBV7-9 and TRBJ1-1, is DTGVSQNPRHKITKRGQNVTFRCDPISEHNRLYWYRQTLGQGPEFLTYFQNEAQLEKSRLLSDRFSAERPKGSFSTLEIQRTEQGDSAMYLCASSLEGTGGAAFFGQGTRLTVV.

This clone was counted ten times or more. The V and J genes are TRBV11-3 and TRBJ1-2; 8 nucleotides align to TRBD1. V gave up 4 bases and J gave up 7 bases; unmatched junction bases: 5. The CDR3 is 13 amino acids. Looked up from germline, CDR1 is SGHNT and CDR2 is YENEEA. The CDR3 sequence is CASSSTGDFGYTF. The CDR3 region has the DNA TGTGCCAGCAGCTCGACAGGGGACTTTGGCTACACCTTC.

A note on this clone: A read error is possible here, since a much larger clone lies one base away. The rearrangement links TRBV7-6 to TRBJ2-5; the D is unclear. Trimming cost V 5 bases and J 5 bases, with 15 bases left between them. The CDR3 contains 14 residues. Germline V gives CDR1 SGHVS, CDR2 FNYEAQ. In DNA form, the CDR3 reads TGTGCCAGCAGCCTGATTTCAGTTCTGGAGACCCAGTACTTC. Its translation: CASSLISVLETQYF.

This clone was counted at least ten times. The chain carries TRBV15 and TRBJ2-3; possibly TRBD2 for D (5 bases). In germline, CDR1 is LNHNV, CDR2 YYDKDF (reference sequence). V dropped 3 bases and J dropped 4 bases, with 5 bases sitting between them. The CDR3 covers 12 residues. CDR3 residues: CATSRRADTQYF. The CDR3 DNA sequence: TGTGCCACCAGCAGGCGGGCAGATACGCAGTATTTT.

This clone was found many times. The rearrangement joins TRBV5-6 to TRBJ2-7, with TRBD1 matching 9 bases. Germline values: CDR1 SGHDT, CDR2 YYEEEE. V lost 4 bases to trimming and J lost 5 bases; unmatched junction nucleotides: 4. This CDR3 is built from 13 residues. CDR3 protein: CASSLDRGHEQYF. The DNA of the CDR3 is TGTGCCAGCAGCCTGGACAGGGGCCACGAGCAGTACTTC.

This clone was counted ten times or more. CDR3 loop: CASSQGDSGRDQETQYF. In nucleotides, the CDR3 is TGTGCCAGCAGCCAAGGGGATAGCGGGAGGGACCAAGAGACCCAGTACTTC. The V call is TRBV4-2, the J call TRBJ2-5; the match to TRBD2 covers 11 bases. From germline, CDR1 is LGHNA and CDR2 YNFKEQ. The CDR3 is 17 amino acids. V was clipped by 1 base and J by 0 bases; unmatched bases: 4.

This clone came up many times. The chain has TRBV7-2 and TRBJ2-4; D unclear. Germline-derived CDR1 and CDR2 are SGHTA and FQGNSA. V was shortened by 3 bases and J by 7 bases, with 10 bases between the two germline ends. The CDR3 has 13 amino acids. The CDR3 DNA is TGTGCCAGCAGCTTTTCCCTGGTGAACATTCAGTACTTC. This sequence encodes CASSFSLVNIQYF.

This clone rates as medium-sized (0.01 to 0.1%). The chain carries TRBV6-2 or TRBV6-3 and TRBJ1-2, with 7 bases that match TRBD1. The CDR3 has 13 amino acids. CDR1 and CDR2 (germline): MNHEY, SVGEGT. Germline trimming cut 2 bases from V and 8 bases from J; bases unmatched to any gene: 5. The CDR3 sequence is CASSYGNRGGYTF. The CDR3 coding sequence is TGTGCCAGCAGTTACGGTAACAGGGGAGGCTACACCTTC.

This clone is medium-sized by share. In DNA, the CDR3 is TGCAGTGCTTCCACTAGCTTTATTTGGGATACGCAGTATTTT. It translates to CSASTSFIWDTQYF. The J gene is TRBJ2-3, the V gene TRBV20-1; possible D gene TRBD2, 6 bases. CDR3 size: 14 residues. V lost 5 bases to trimming and J lost 6 bases, with 18 bases between them. Germline lookup yields CDR1 DFQATT and CDR2 SNEGSKA (reference sequence).

There are many counts of this clone. V is TRBV6-1 and J is TRBJ2-5; perhaps TRBD2 as D (7 bases). V lost 5 bases, J lost 5 bases, and 18 bases lay in between. CDR1 MNHNS and CDR2 SASEGT come from the germline V gene. The CDR3 runs 15 residues. The CDR3 coding sequence is TGTGCCAGCAGTTCCTTGGAGGGGGGGAAGGAGACCCAGTACTTC. Its translation: CASSSLEGGKETQYF.

This clone was seen at least ten times. Just one base apart from a much larger clone, this may be a read error. This chain joins TRBV10-2 and TRBJ2-6; no clear D. The germline V gene encodes CDR1 WSHSY and CDR2 SAAADI. This CDR3 has 15 amino acids. The CDR3 bases are TGCGCCAGCGGTGAGCTGGGGTCTGGGGCCAACGTCCTGACTTTC. Protein product: CASGELGSGANVLTF.